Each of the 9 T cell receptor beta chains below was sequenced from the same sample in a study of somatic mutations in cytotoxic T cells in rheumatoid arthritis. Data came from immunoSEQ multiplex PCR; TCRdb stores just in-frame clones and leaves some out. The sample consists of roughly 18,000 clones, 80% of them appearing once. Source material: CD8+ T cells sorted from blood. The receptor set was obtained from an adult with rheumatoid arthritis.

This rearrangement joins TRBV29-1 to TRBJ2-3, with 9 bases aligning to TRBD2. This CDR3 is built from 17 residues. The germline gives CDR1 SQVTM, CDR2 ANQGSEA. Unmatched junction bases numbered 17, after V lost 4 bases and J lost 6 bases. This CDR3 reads CSVAGKAAGGPGDTQYF. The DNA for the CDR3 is TGCAGCGTTGCCGGGAAGGCCGCGGGGGGGCCAGGGGATACGCAGTATTTT.

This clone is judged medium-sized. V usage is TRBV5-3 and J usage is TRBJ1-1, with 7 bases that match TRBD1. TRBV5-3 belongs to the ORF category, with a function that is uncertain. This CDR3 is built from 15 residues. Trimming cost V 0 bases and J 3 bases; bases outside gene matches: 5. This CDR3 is CARSLAWDSYTEAFF. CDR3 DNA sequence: TGTGCCAGAAGCTTGGCATGGGACAGCTACACTGAAGCTTTCTTT.

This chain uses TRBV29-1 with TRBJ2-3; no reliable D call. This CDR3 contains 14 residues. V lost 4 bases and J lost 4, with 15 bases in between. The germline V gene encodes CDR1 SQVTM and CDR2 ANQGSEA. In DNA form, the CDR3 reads TGCAGCGTTGTAATAGCAAAAAGTTCAGATACGCAGTATTTT. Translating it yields CSVVIAKSSDTQYF.

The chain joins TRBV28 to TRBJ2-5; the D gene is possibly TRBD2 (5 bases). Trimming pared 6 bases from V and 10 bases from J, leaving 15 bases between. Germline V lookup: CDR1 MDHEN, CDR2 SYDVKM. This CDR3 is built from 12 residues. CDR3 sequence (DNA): TGTGCCAGCAGCCCCTCGGACTCCTTCCAGTACTTC. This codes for CASSPSDSFQYF.

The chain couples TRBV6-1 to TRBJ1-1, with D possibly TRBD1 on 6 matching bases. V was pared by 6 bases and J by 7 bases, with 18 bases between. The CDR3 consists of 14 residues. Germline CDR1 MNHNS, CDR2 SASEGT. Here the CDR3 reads CASSPNRGLDEAFF. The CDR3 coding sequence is TGTGCCAGCAGCCCCAATAGGGGGTTGGATGAAGCTTTCTTT.

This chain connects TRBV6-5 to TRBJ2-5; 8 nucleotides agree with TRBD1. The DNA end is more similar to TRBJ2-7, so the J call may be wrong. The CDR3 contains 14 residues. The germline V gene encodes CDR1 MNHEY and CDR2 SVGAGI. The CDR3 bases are TGTGCCAGCAGTTATGGGCAGGGGGCGTACGAGCAGTACTTC. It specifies CASSYGQGAYEQYF.

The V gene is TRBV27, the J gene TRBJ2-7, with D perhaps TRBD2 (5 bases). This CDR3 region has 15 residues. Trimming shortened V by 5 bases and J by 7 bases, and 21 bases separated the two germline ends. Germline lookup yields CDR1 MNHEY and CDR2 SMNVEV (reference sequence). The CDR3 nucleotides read TGTGCCAGCAGTCCGGGCCTTATCGGGAATCTTGAGCAGTACTTC. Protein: CASSPGLIGNLEQYF.

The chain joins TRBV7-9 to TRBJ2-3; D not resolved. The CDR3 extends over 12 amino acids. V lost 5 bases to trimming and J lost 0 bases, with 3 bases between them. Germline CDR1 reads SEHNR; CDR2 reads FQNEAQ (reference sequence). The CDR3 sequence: CASSRSTDTQYF. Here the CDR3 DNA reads TGTGCCAGCAGCCGCAGCACAGATACGCAGTATTTT.

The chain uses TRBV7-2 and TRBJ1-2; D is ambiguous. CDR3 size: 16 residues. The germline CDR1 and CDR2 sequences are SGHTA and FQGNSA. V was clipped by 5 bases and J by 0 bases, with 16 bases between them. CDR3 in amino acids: CASSLLSLPSNYGYTF. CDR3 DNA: TGTGCCAGCAGCCTCCTTAGTCTGCCCTCTAACTATGGCTACACCTTC.